Shown below are 26 T cell receptor beta chains from a single sample sequenced in a study of control samples from healthy donors and cancer patients. Produced via immunoSEQ multiplex PCR; TCRdb's table is partial and in-frame only. In the table there are 170,000 or so clones, 85% to 95% of which are singletons. The sample comprised blood. The receptors were sampled from a man aged 18-30 years in good health.

The chain uses TRBV5-1 and TRBJ2-5, with 14 bases lining up with TRBD2. The CDR3 totals 17 residues. V was pared by 3 bases and J by 2 bases, with 6 bases of the junction left unmatched. Germline V CDR1 and CDR2: SGHRS, YFSETQ. CDR3 loop: CASSWGTSGGPQETQYF. The CDR3 bases are TGCGCCAGCAGCTGGGGGACTAGCGGGGGACCGCAAGAGACCCAGTACTTC.

The chain carries TRBV7-3 and TRBJ1-1; the D is unclear. Germline lookup yields CDR1 SGHTA and CDR2 FQGTGA. V lost 1 base and J 1 base, leaving 7 bases between the germline ends. The length of the CDR3 is 14 residues. CDR3 protein: CASSLSLENTEAFF. The CDR3 nucleotides are TGTGCCAGCAGCTTAAGCCTTGAGAACACTGAAGCTTTCTTT.

The V gene is TRBV6-5, the J gene TRBJ1-4; possibly TRBD1 for D (5 bases). The CDR3 runs to 14 residues. V was trimmed by 6 bases and J by 8 bases, leaving 16 bases between them. The V gene's germline CDR1 is MNHEY and CDR2 SVGAGI. This CDR3 reads CASRLGLESEKLFF. CDR3 coding DNA: TGTGCCAGCAGGCTGGGACTGGAATCCGAAAAACTGTTTTTT.

The chain is built from TRBV29-1 and TRBJ2-7, with a possible D match to TRBD1 (6 bases). The CDR3 runs 14 residues. The germline V gene has CDR1 SQVTM and CDR2 ANQGSEA. Between the trimmed V and J ends, which lost 4 bases and 0 bases, there was a span of 13 bases. The CDR3 DNA reads TGCAGCGTTGTTCAGGGGCTGAGCTCCTACGAGCAGTACTTC. Translation: CSVVQGLSSYEQYF.

The chain combines TRBV27 with TRBJ2-2; 15 nucleotides match TRBD2. Trimming took 2 bases from V and 5 from J; bases not matched to a gene: 3. Per germline, CDR1 MNHEY and CDR2 SMNVEV (reference sequence). This CDR3 comprises 17 residues. The CDR3 reads CASSLTGTSGGTGELFF. In DNA form, the CDR3 reads TGTGCCAGCAGTTTAACTGGGACTAGCGGGGGGACCGGGGAGCTGTTTTTT.

The V gene is TRBV5-5, the J gene TRBJ2-7; D remains unclear. Germline V gene lookup returns CDR1 SGHKS and CDR2 YYEKEE (reference sequence). The length of the CDR3 is 16 residues. V lost 4 bases and J 0 bases, leaving 17 bases between the germline ends. CDR3 DNA sequence: TGTGCCAGCAGCCTTGTGTTTGACGGCAGCTCCTACGAGCAGTACTTC. Amino acids: CASSLVFDGSSYEQYF.

The chain employs TRBV15 and TRBJ2-7; 10 bases are shared with TRBD1. The CDR3 is made up of 14 amino acids. Per germline, CDR1 LNHNV and CDR2 YYDKDF (reference sequence). The trim removed 5 bases at V and 6 bases at J, leaving 7 bases unmatched. The CDR3 DNA follows: TGTGCCACCAGCCGACAGGGGGCATATGGCGAGCAGTACTTC. Translated: CATSRQGAYGEQYF.

The chain has TRBV5-1 and TRBJ2-1, with D possibly being TRBD2 (5 bases). The V end was cut by 4 bases, the J end by 6 bases, with 14 bases between. Germline assignment: CDR1 SGHRS and CDR2 YFSETQ. This CDR3 is built from 14 residues. The DNA of the CDR3 is TGCGCCAGCAGCGCCTGGCGAGGAGGCAATGAGCAGTTCTTC. Amino acid sequence: CASSAWRGGNEQFF.

A single count supports this clone. This chain joins TRBV5-1 and TRBJ2-3, with TRBD1 matching 7 bases. The V and J ends lost 3 bases and 1 base, in that order; junction bases with no gene match: 5. From germline, CDR1 is SGHRS and CDR2 YFSETQ. This CDR3 contains 15 residues. The CDR3 here is CASSSTGVRTDTQYF. CDR3 bases: TGCGCCAGCAGCTCCACAGGGGTTCGCACAGATACGCAGTATTTT. The full variable domain, completed using reference TRBV5-1 and TRBJ2-3, is KAGVTQTPRYLIKTRGQQVTLSCSPISGHRSVSWYQQTPGQGLQFLFEYFSETQRNKGNFPGRFSGRQFSNSRSEMNVSTLELGDSALYLCASSSTGVRTDTQYFGPGTRLTVL.

The chain combines TRBV5-6 with TRBJ2-7; no clear D. Germline V lookup: CDR1 SGHDT, CDR2 YYEEEE. The ends were cut back, 0 bases at V and 2 bases at J, with 9 bases in the middle. CDR3 length equals 14 residues. Here the CDR3 reads CASSLDFSPYEQYF. As DNA, the CDR3 is TGTGCCAGCAGCTTGGACTTCTCACCCTACGAGCAGTACTTC. Variable domain in full (rest from reference TRBV5-6 and TRBJ2-7): DAGVTQSPTHLIKTRGQQVTLRCSPKSGHDTVSWYQQALGQGPQFIFQYYEEEERQRGNFPDRFSGHQFPNYSSELNVNALLLGDSALYLCASSLDFSPYEQYFGPGTRLTVT.

This clone has just a few counts. This chain links TRBV27 with TRBJ1-3, with 8 nucleotides matching TRBD1. Germline lookup yields CDR1 MNHEY and CDR2 SMNVEV (reference sequence). The junction had 4 bases not matched to a gene; V was cut back by 6 bases and J by 0 bases. CDR3 length: 15 amino acids. The CDR3 is CASSPTGGSGNTIYF. In DNA, the CDR3 is TGTGCCAGCAGCCCAACAGGGGGCTCTGGAAACACCATATATTTT.

The chain has TRBV29-1 and TRBJ1-5, with a possible D match to TRBD1 (5 bases). Germline V gene lookup returns CDR1 SQVTM and CDR2 ANQGSEA. V was cut by 6 bases and J by 4 bases, with 13 bases left in between. The CDR3 has 13 residues. CDR3 region: CSVARDQNQPQHF. CDR3 bases: TGCAGCGTCGCTAGGGACCAGAATCAGCCCCAGCATTTT.

V usage is TRBV3-1 (or the pseudogene TRBV3-2) and J usage is TRBJ2-1, with unresolved D. Germline CDR1 reads LGHDT; CDR2 reads YNNKEL (reference sequence). The CDR3 length is 12 residues. V dropped 2 bases and J dropped 8 bases, with 7 bases sitting between them. The CDR3 region is CASSQHSDEQFF. The DNA of the CDR3 is TGTGCCAGCAGCCAACACAGCGATGAGCAGTTCTTC.

The chain employs TRBV7-9 and TRBJ1-5, with TRBD1 identical over 9 bases. The CDR3 has 13 amino acids. CDR1 is SEHNR and CDR2 is FQNEAQ in the germline V gene (reference sequence). The V and J ends lost 5 bases and 5 bases, in that order; junction bases with no gene match: 1. The chain's CDR3 is CASSRTGDQPQHF. The CDR3 DNA reads as TGTGCCAGCAGCAGGACAGGGGATCAGCCCCAGCATTTT.

The gene calls are TRBV7-3 and TRBJ2-3; possible D gene TRBD2, 5 bases. V was pared by 5 bases and J by 7 bases, with 16 bases between. Germline V lookup: CDR1 SGHTA, CDR2 FQGTGA. The CDR3 is 14 amino acids. Here the CDR3 DNA reads TGTGCCAGCAGCCTAGCAGGACTTGGGCATACGCAGTATTTT. Protein: CASSLAGLGHTQYF.

The J gene is TRBJ2-7, the V gene TRBV27, with D unresolved. This CDR3 comprises 14 residues. Trimming removed 3 bases from V and 0 bases from J, with 9 bases in between. Germline CDR1 MNHEY, CDR2 SMNVEV (reference sequence). The CDR3 here is CASSFQPHSYEQYF. The CDR3 nucleotides read TGTGCCAGCAGTTTCCAACCCCACTCCTACGAGCAGTACTTC.

The DNA of the CDR3 is TGTGCCTGGAGTTATAGCGGGGGGTTAGAGACCCAGTACTTC. Translated: CAWSYSGGLETQYF. The chain uses TRBV30 and TRBJ2-5, with TRBD2 matching 10 bases. V lost 2 bases and J lost 4; bases outside the gene matches: 4. CDR3 length: 14 amino acids. From germline, CDR1 is GTSNPN and CDR2 SVGIG (reference sequence).

The V gene is TRBV24-1, the J gene TRBJ2-5, with D perhaps matching TRBD2 (6 bases). The CDR3 loop spans 15 amino acids. CDR1 is KGHDR and CDR2 is SFDVKD in the germline V gene. Trimming stripped 0 bases from V and 5 bases from J, with 12 bases between. CDR3 sequence reads: CATSDLSGDRETQYF. DNA of the CDR3: TGTGCCACCAGTGATTTGTCGGGGGATAGGGAGACCCAGTACTTC.

V usage is TRBV5-4 and J usage is TRBJ1-2, with D possibly matching TRBD1 (6 bases). Germline assignment: CDR1 SGHNT and CDR2 YYREEE (reference sequence). With 4 bases removed from V and 7 bases from J, the gap between germline ends came to 17 bases. This CDR3 has 14 residues. CDR3 amino acids: CASSPVTGTGGYTF. CDR3 coding DNA: TGTGCCAGCAGCCCGGTCACAGGGACCGGTGGCTACACCTTC.

The rearrangement joins TRBV12-3 or TRBV12-4 to TRBJ1-2, with no clear D. The CDR3 loop spans 12 amino acids. Trimming removed 0 bases at V and 8 bases at J, with 7 bases between. This chain's CDR3 is CASSLAPPGYTF. DNA for the CDR3: TGTGCCAGCAGTTTAGCGCCCCCGGGCTACACCTTC.

The rearrangement links TRBV5-5 to TRBJ2-7; 8 bases are shared with TRBD1. V lost 1 base to trimming and J lost 4 bases; unmatched junction nucleotides: 10. This CDR3 has 16 amino acids. Germline V gene lookup returns CDR1 SGHKS and CDR2 YYEKEE (reference sequence). CDR3 sequence (DNA): TGTGCCAGCAGCTTGCGCCCCGCGACAGGGGAATACGAGCAGTACTTC. This encodes CASSLRPATGEYEQYF.

The V gene is TRBV6-5, the J gene TRBJ1-6; the D is unclear. Trimming took off 0 bases at V and 9 bases at J, with 12 bases between the two ends. The germline V gene has CDR1 MNHEY and CDR2 SVGAGI. The CDR3 is 15 amino acids. This CDR3 reads CASSYSRTGRSPLHF. DNA of the CDR3: TGTGCCAGCAGTTACTCCCGGACCGGCCGTTCACCCCTCCACTTT.

This sequence joins TRBV4-2 and TRBJ2-7, with D possibly matching TRBD1 (6 bases). The CDR3 spans 15 residues. Per germline, CDR1 LGHNA and CDR2 YNFKEQ. The V and J ends lost 4 bases and 4 bases respectively, with 17 bases between them. The CDR3, as DNA: TGTGCCAGCAGCCCGACCCATGAGGGGGAATACGAGCAGTACTTC. Translation: CASSPTHEGEYEQYF.

This clone was observed once. The V gene is TRBV2, the J gene TRBJ2-3; the D is unclear. There are 11 residues in the CDR3. With 8 bases removed from V and 6 bases from J, the gap between germline ends came to 9 bases. Germline V gives CDR1 SNHLY, CDR2 FYNNEI. The CDR3 here is CASGSADTQYF. The CDR3 nucleotides read TGTGCCAGCGGCTCTGCGGATACGCAGTATTTT.

The rearrangement uses TRBV5-1 and TRBJ2-5; TRBD1 aligns across 10 bases. The length of the CDR3 is 16 residues. Germline CDR1 and CDR2: SGHRS and YFSETQ. The trim removed 3 bases at V and 5 bases at J, leaving 10 bases unmatched. The CDR3 spells CASSSPGQGIYETQYF. CDR3 DNA sequence: TGCGCCAGCAGCTCACCGGGACAGGGGATATATGAGACCCAGTACTTC.

The chain joins TRBV5-1 to TRBJ2-3, with 10 bases lining up with TRBD2. V was pared by 3 bases and J by 4 bases, with 8 bases of the junction left unmatched. The CDR3 extends over 16 amino acids. Germline V lookup: CDR1 SGHRS, CDR2 YFSETQ. The CDR3 DNA sequence: TGCGCCAGCAGCTACGTAATAGCGGGGGGCCCAGATACGCAGTATTTT. Translating it yields CASSYVIAGGPDTQYF.